The 5 T cell receptor beta chains in this list originate from one sample, sequenced in a study of cytomegalovirus exposure and HLA in healthy donors. Sequencing was performed with immunoSEQ multiplex PCR; in TCRdb, only in-frame clones are kept and a portion is missing. The sample yields about 170,000 clones, over 85% seen once. Specimen: PBMCs. These receptors were taken from a man between 18 and 29 years old in good health and CMV-seropositive.

The gene calls are TRBV19 and TRBJ2-7; 12 bases are shared with TRBD2. V lost 6 bases, J lost 3 bases, and 3 bases stayed unmatched. The CDR3 extends over 14 amino acids. The germline V gene encodes CDR1 LNHDA and CDR2 SQIVND (reference sequence). Here the CDR3 DNA reads TGTGCCAGTAGACTGACTAGCGGGAGCTACGAGCAGTACTTC. Translation gives CASRLTSGSYEQYF.

The V call is TRBV15, the J call TRBJ2-3; 9 positions agree with TRBD1. This CDR3 has 14 amino acids. Unmatched junction bases numbered 6, after V lost 5 bases and J lost 6 bases. CDR1 LNHNV and CDR2 YYDKDF come from the germline V gene (reference sequence). For the CDR3, the DNA is TGTGCCACCAGCCGCGGACAGGGGCGGGATACGCAGTATTTT. Its translation: CATSRGQGRDTQYF.

The rearrangement links TRBV5-1 to TRBJ2-3; 14 bases line up with TRBD2. CDR1 is SGHRS and CDR2 is YFSETQ in the germline V gene. The CDR3 has 20 amino acids. The J segment lost 0 bases and the V segment lost 0 bases, leaving 9 bases of the junction unmatched. CDR3 nucleotides: TGCGCCAGCAGCTTGGGGCAGCGCGGGACTAGCGGGAGTAGCACAGATACGCAGTATTTT. This gives the protein CASSLGQRGTSGSSTDTQYF.

The rearrangement links TRBV6-5 to TRBJ2-5, with TRBD2 identical over 9 bases. Germline CDR1 and CDR2: MNHEY and SVGAGI. With V trimmed by 6 bases and J by 2 bases, 7 bases remained unmatched. The CDR3 is 15 residues long. CDR3 amino acids: CASSLGLATQETQYF. CDR3 nucleotides: TGTGCCAGCAGCCTTGGACTAGCGACACAAGAGACCCAGTACTTC.

The chain employs TRBV21-1 and TRBJ2-7; TRBD1 was called by the table and not checked on the DNA. TRBV21-1 corresponds to a pseudogene. This CDR3 contains 18 residues. CDR3 sequence (DNA): TGTGCCAGCAGCAAAGCTAAGGCGGGACAGGGCCCCTCCTACGAGCAGTACTTC. This encodes CASSKAKAGQGPSYEQYF.